These T cell receptor beta chains were read from a single sample in a study of cytomegalovirus exposure and HLA in healthy donors. TCRdb keeps only in-frame clones here, not all; method: immunoSEQ multiplex PCR. The table shows around 110,000 clones, with roughly four fifths occurring only once. Sequences were obtained from PBMCs. The receptors come from a woman aged 50 to 65 in good health and CMV-seropositive. The CDR3 runs from the conserved cysteine through the conserved F or W. Each record gives: V gene, clone size, D gene, J gene, CDR3 length, CDR3 protein, CDR3 DNA. D genes are given only for firm matches. The listing skips clone size in some rows; elsewhere it reads once, few, many or a size class.

>TRBV6-1|.|TRBD1|TRBJ1-1|17
CASSGGRRGLGNTEAFF
TGTGCCAGCAGTGGGGGCCGCAGGGGGCTCGGGAACACTGAAGCTTTCTTT
>TRBV5-6|.|TRBD2|TRBJ2-1|18
CASSPTSGGSRTYNEQFF
TGTGCCAGCAGCCCTACTAGCGGGGGGTCCAGAACCTACAATGAGCAGTTCTTC
>TRBV5-1|few|.|TRBJ2-7|14
CASSPNRQAYEQYF
TGCGCCAGCAGCCCGAACCGACAGGCCTACGAGCAGTACTTC
>TRBV7-9|once|.|TRBJ1-1|14
CSSNPNQGITEAFF
TGTTCCAGCAATCCCAACCAGGGAATCACTGAAGCTTTCTTT
>TRBV6-5|.|.|TRBJ2-2|13
CAIGGRNTGELFF
TGTGCCATTGGTGGCAGGAACACCGGGGAGCTGTTTTTT
>TRBV7-8|.|.|TRBJ2-1|18
CASSPARGSIRPYNEQFF
TGTGCCAGCAGCCCTGCAAGGGGGAGTATTAGGCCCTACAATGAGCAGTTCTTC
>TRBV7-9|few|.|TRBJ1-5|15
CASSLVEGEGQPQHF
TGTGCCAGCAGCTTAGTAGAGGGAGAGGGTCAGCCCCAGCATTTT
>TRBV10-2|once|.|TRBJ2-7|14
CASSESGAPYEQYF
TGCGCCAGCAGTGAGTCGGGGGCCCCCTACGAGCAGTACTTC
>TRBV7-2|.|.|TRBJ2-7|14
CATAIGLRSYEQYF
TGTGCCACCGCGATCGGACTACGTTCCTACGAGCAGTACTTC
>TRBV6-5|.|TRBD2|TRBJ2-1|15
CASSPSSGGHNEQFF
TGTGCCAGCAGTCCATCTAGCGGGGGACACAATGAGCAGTTCTTC
>TRBV6-1|.|TRBD2|TRBJ2-1|15
CASSEDAGGHNEQFF
TGTGCCAGCAGTGAAGATGCGGGGGGGCACAATGAGCAGTTCTTC
>TRBV4-1|.|TRBD1|TRBJ1-2|15
CASSQVNRGNYGYTF
TGCGCCAGCAGCCAAGTAAACAGGGGGAACTATGGCTACACCTTC
>TRBV7-9|.|.|TRBJ1-1|13
CASSLRGIFEAFF
TGTGCCAGCAGCTTAAGGGGAATTTTTGAAGCTTTCTTT
>TRBV5-1|.|TRBD1|TRBJ2-1|15
CASSLGQGIYNEQFF
TGCGCCAGCAGCCTGGGACAGGGGATATACAATGAGCAGTTCTTC
>TRBV6-6|.|TRBD1|TRBJ2-7|16
CASSYSHRGISYEQYF
TGTGCCAGCAGTTACTCCCACAGGGGAATCTCCTACGAGCAGTACTTC
>TRBV6-5|once|TRBD2|TRBJ2-3|12
CASGPGGGTQYF
TGTGCCAGCGGGCCCGGGGGGGGTACGCAGTATTTT
>TRBV11-2|.|.|TRBJ2-3|16
CASSGRGLLVEDTQYF
TGTGCCAGCAGCGGAAGGGGTCTTTTGGTGGAAGATACGCAGTATTTT
>TRBV5-1|.|.|TRBJ1-1|15
CASSLGTIYGTEAFF
TGCGCCAGCAGCTTAGGGACAATTTACGGGACTGAAGCTTTCTTT
>TRBV5-1|.|.|TRBJ1-1|15
CASSFNRVLSTEAFF
TGCGCCAGCAGCTTCAACAGGGTCTTGAGCACTGAAGCTTTCTTT
>TRBV5-1|.|TRBD2|TRBJ2-3|18
CASSLGLAGGAGTDTQYF
TGCGCCAGCAGCTTGGGACTAGCGGGGGGGGCCGGCACAGATACGCAGTATTTT
>TRBV5-1|.|.|TRBJ2-3|14
CASFQGQSTDTQYF
TGCGCCAGCTTCCAAGGACAGTCCACAGATACGCAGTATTTT
>TRBV7-2|.|TRBD2|TRBJ2-1|17
CASSTRLAGGPHNEQFF
TGTGCCAGCAGCACTAGGTTAGCGGGGGGGCCCCACAATGAGCAGTTCTTC
>TRBV28|.|.|TRBJ1-6|13
CASSAPGDSPLHF
TGTGCCAGCAGTGCTCCGGGGGATTCACCCCTCCACTTT
>TRBV9|.|TRBD1|TRBJ1-2|14
CASSGRTGLYGYTF
TGTGCCAGCAGCGGCCGGACAGGCCTCTATGGCTACACCTTC
>TRBV7-3|.|TRBD1|TRBJ1-2|14
CASSPGTGWRGYTF
TGTGCCAGCAGCCCGGGGACAGGGTGGCGAGGCTACACCTTC
>TRBV7-6|.|TRBD2|TRBJ2-2|19
CASSLRTSGAFANTGELFF
TGTGCCAGCAGCTTAAGGACTAGCGGGGCTTTCGCGAACACCGGGGAGCTGTTTTTT
>TRBV5-1|once|.|TRBJ1-6|16
CASSPAGAVGNSPLHF
TGCGCCAGCAGCCCGGCGGGGGCTGTAGGTAATTCACCCCTCCACTTT
>TRBV7-2|.|.|TRBJ2-3|13
CASSFDSPHPQYF
TGTGCCAGCAGCTTCGACAGTCCCCACCCGCAGTATTTT
>TRBV30|.|TRBD1|TRBJ2-3|15
CAWGGTGSSTDTQYF
TGTGCCTGGGGGGGGACAGGGTCGAGCACAGATACGCAGTATTTT
>TRBV19|.|.|TRBJ1-5|18
CASSIWSSRGISNQPQHF
TGTGCCAGTAGTATTTGGTCGTCGAGGGGGATTAGCAATCAGCCCCAGCATTTT